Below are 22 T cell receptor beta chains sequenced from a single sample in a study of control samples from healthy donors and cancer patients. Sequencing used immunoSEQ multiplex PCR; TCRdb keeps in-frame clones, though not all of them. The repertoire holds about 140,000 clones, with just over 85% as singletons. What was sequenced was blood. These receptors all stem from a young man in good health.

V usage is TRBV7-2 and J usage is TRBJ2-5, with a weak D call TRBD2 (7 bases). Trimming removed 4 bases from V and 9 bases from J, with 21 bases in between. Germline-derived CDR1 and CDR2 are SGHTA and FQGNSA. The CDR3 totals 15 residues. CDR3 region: CASSSGGGGKPSQYF. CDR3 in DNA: TGTGCCAGCAGCTCAGGAGGGGGAGGGAAACCGTCCCAGTACTTC.

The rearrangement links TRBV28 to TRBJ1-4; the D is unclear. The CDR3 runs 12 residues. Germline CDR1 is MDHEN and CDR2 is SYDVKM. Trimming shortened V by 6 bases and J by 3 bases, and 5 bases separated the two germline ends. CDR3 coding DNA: TGTGCCAGCAGACAGTCTAATGAAAAACTGTTTTTT. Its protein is CASRQSNEKLFF.

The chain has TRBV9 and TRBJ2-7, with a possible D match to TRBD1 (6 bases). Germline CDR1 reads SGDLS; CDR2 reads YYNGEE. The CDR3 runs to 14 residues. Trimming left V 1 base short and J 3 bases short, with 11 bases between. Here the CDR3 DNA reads TGTGCCAGCAGCGTACAAGGGGGTAGCTACGAGCAGTACTTC. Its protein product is CASSVQGGSYEQYF. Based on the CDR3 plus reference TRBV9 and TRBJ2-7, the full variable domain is DSGVTQTPKHLITATGQRVTLRCSPRSGDLSVYWYQQSLDQGLQFLIQYYNGEERAKGNILERFSAQQFPDLHSELNLSSLELGDSALYFCASSVQGGSYEQYFGPGTRLTVT.

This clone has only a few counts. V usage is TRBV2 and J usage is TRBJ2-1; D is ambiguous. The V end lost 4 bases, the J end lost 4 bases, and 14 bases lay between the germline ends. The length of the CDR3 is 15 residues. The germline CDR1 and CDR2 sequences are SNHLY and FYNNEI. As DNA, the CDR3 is TGTGCCAGCAGTGCCAAGCTGTTGGGTTACAATGAGCAGTTCTTC. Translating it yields CASSAKLLGYNEQFF.

The CDR3 loop is CASSLSGTDYNEQFF. The CDR3, as DNA: TGTGCCAGCAGCTTATCCGGGACAGACTACAATGAGCAGTTCTTC. The chain carries TRBV7-3 and TRBJ2-1; 7 positions match TRBD1. Germline V gene data show CDR1 as SGHTA and CDR2 as FQGTGA. This CDR3 comprises 15 residues. Trimming cost V 2 bases and J 3 bases; bases outside gene matches: 4.

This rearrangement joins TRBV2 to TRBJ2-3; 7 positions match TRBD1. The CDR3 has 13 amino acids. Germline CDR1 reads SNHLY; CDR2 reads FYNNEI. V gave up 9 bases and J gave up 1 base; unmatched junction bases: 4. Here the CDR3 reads CASRQGRTDTQYF. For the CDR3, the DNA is TGTGCCAGTAGACAGGGACGCACAGATACGCAGTATTTT.

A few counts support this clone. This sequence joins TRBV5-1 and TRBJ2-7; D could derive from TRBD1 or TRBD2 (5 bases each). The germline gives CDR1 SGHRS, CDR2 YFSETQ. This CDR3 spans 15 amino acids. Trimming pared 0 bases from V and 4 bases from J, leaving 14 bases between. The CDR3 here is CASSLAAGSEYEQYF. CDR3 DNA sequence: TGCGCCAGCAGCTTGGCCGCAGGGAGTGAATACGAGCAGTACTTC.

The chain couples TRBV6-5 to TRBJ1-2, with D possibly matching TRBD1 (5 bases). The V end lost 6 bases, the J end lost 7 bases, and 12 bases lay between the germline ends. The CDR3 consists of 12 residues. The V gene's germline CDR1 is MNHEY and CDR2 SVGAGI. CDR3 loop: CASSRTGVGYTF. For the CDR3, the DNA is TGTGCCAGCAGCCGAACGGGGGTTGGCTACACCTTC.

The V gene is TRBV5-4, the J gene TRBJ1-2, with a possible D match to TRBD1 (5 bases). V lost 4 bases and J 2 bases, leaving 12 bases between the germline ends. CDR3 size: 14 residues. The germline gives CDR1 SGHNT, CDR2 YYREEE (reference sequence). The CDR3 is CASSTTDRNYGYTF. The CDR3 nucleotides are TGTGCCAGCAGCACCACCGACAGAAACTATGGCTACACCTTC.

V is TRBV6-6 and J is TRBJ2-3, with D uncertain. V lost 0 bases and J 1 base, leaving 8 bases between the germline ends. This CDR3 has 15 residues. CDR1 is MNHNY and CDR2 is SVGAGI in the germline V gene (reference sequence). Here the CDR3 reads CASSYSVGGTDTQYF. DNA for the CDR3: TGTGCCAGCAGTTACTCGGTTGGGGGCACAGATACGCAGTATTTT.

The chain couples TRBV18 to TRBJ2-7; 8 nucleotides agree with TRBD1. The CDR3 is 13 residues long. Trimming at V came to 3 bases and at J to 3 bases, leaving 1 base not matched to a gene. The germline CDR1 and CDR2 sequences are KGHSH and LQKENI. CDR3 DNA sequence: TGTGCCAGCTCACCGGGGACAGGCTACGAGCAGTACTTC. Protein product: CASSPGTGYEQYF.

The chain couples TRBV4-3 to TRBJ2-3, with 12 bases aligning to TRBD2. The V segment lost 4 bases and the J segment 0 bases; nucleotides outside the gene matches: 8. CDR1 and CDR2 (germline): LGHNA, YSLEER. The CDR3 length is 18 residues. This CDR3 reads CASSPSGGARLSTDTQYF. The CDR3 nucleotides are TGCGCCAGCAGCCCTAGCGGGGGGGCCAGACTTAGCACAGATACGCAGTATTTT.

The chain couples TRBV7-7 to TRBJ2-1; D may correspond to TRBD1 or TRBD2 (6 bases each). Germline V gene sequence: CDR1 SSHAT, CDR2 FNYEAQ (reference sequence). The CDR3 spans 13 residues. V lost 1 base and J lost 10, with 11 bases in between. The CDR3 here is CASSLVRGGEQFF. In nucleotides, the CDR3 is TGTGCCAGCAGCTTAGTCAGGGGAGGAGAGCAGTTCTTC.

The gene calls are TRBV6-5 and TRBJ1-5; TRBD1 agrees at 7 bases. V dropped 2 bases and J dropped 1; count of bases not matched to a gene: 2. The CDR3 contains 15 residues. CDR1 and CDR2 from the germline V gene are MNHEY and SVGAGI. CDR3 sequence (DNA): TGTGCCAGCAGTTACGGCAGGGGGAGCAATCAGCCCCAGCATTTT. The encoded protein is CASSYGRGSNQPQHF.

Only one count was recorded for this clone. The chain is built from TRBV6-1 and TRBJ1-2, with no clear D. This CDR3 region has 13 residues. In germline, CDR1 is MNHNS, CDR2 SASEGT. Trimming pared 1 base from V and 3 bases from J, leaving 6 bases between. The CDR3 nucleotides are TGTGCCAGCAGTGAAGGCAGAGACTATGGCTACACCTTC. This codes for CASSEGRDYGYTF.

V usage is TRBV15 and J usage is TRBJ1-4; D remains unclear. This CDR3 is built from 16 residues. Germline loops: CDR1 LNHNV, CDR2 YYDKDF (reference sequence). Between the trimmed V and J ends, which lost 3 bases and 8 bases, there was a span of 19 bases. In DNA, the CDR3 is TGTGCCACCAGCAGCCTACTCCGGGAGGTTAGGGAAAAACTGTTTTTT. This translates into CATSSLLREVREKLFF.

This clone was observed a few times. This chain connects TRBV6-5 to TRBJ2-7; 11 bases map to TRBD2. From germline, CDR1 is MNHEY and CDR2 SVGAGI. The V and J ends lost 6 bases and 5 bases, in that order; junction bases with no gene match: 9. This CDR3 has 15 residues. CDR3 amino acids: CASRIVAGGRDEQYF. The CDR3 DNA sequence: TGTGCCAGCAGAATTGTAGCGGGGGGGCGCGACGAGCAGTACTTC.

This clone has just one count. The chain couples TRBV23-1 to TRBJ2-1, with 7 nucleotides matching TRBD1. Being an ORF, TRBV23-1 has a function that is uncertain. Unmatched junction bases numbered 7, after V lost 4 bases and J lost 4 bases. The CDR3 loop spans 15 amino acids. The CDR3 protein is CASSRTGVGYNEQFF. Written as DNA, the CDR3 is TGCGCCAGCAGTCGCACAGGGGTGGGTTACAATGAGCAGTTCTTC.

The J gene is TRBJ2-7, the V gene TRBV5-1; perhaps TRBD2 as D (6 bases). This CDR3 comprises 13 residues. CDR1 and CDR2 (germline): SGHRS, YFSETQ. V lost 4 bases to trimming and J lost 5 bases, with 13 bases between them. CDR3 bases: TGCGCCAGCAGCCTAATGGGACTGAACGAGCAGTACTTC. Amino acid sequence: CASSLMGLNEQYF.

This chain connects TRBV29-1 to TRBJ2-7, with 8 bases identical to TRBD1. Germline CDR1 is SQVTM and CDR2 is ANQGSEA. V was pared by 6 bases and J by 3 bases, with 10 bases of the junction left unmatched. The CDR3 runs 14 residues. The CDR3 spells CSVLQGDRSYEQYF. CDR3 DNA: TGCAGCGTGCTACAGGGGGATAGAAGCTACGAGCAGTACTTC.

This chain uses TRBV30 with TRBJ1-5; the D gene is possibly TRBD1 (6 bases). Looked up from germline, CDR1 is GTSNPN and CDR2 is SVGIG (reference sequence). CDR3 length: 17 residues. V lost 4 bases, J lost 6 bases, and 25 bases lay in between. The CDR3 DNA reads TGTGCCTGGAAAGCCGGGAGACAGGCCGGACGGAGTCAGCCCCAGCATTTT. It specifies CAWKAGRQAGRSQPQHF. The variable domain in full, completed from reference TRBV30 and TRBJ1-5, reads SQTIHQWPATLVQPVGSPLSLECTVEGTSNPNLYWYRQAAGRGLQLLFYSVGIGQISSEVPQNLSASRPQDRQFILSSKKLLLSDSGFYLCAWKAGRQAGRSQPQHFGDGTRLSIL.

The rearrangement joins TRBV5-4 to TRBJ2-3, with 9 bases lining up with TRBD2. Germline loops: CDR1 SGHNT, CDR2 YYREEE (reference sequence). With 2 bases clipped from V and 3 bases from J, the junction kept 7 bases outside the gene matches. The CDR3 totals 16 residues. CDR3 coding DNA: TGTGCCAGCAGCTTCGTCGCGGGGGGGCTAACAGATACGCAGTATTTT. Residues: CASSFVAGGLTDTQYF.